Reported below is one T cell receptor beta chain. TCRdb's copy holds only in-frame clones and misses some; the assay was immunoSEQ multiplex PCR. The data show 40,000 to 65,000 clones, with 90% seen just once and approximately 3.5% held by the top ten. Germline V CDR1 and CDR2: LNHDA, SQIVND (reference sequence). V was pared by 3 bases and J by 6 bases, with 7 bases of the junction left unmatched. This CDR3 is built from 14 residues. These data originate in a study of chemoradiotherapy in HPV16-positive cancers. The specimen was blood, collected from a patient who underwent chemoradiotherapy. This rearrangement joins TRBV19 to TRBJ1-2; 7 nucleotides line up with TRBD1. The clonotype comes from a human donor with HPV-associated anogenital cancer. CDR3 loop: CASSIVGQRHGYTF. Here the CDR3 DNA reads TGTGCCAGTAGTATCGTGGGACAGAGGCATGGCTACACCTTC.